This TCR beta chain came from a study of blood T cell repertoires in COVID-19. Measured with immunoSEQ multiplex PCR; TCRdb has only the in-frame clones, and not every one. The data show 150,000 to 200,000 clones, around nine tenths seen once. Living in 24 US areas, the participants were between roughly 18 and 95 years of age. The V gene lost 6 bases and the J gene lost 4 bases, with 7 bases spanning the gap. Germline V gives CDR1 MDHEN, CDR2 SYDVKM. This CDR3 has 12 residues. The sequenced sample was PBMCs or T cells enriched from blood (not recorded which). The chain couples TRBV28 to TRBJ2-1; maybe TRBD1 (5 bases). This TCR was recovered from a woman between 18 and 30 years old who had recovered from COVID-19. The CDR3 region is CASRTAYNEQFF. The DNA of the CDR3 is TGTGCCAGCAGGACAGCGTACAATGAGCAGTTCTTC.